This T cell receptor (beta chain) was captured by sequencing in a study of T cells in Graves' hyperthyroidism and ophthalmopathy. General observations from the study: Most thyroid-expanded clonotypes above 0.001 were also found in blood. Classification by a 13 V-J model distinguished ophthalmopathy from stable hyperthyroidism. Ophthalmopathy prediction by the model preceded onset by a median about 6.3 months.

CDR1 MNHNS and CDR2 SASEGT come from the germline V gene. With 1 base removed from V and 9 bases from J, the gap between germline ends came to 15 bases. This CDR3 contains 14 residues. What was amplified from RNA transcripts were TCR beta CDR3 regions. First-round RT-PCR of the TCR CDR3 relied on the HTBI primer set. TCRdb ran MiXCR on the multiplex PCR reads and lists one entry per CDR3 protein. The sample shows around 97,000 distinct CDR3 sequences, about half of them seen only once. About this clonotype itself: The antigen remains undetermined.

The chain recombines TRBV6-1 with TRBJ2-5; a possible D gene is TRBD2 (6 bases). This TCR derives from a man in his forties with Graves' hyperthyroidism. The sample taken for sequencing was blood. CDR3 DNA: TGTGCCAGCAGTGAAGGGGAGGAAGGTCAGCCCCAGTACTTC. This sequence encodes CASSEGEEGQPQYF.